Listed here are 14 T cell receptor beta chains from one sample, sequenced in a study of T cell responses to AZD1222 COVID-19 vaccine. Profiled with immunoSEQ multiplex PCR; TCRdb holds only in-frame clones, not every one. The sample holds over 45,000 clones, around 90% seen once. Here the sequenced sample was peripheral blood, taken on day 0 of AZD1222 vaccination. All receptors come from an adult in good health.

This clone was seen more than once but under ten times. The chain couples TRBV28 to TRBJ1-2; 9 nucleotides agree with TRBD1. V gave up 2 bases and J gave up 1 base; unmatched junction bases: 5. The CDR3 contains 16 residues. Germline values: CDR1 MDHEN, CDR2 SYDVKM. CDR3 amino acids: CASSLRPGQGNYGYTF. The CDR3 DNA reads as TGTGCCAGCAGTTTAAGGCCGGGACAGGGTAACTATGGCTACACCTTC.

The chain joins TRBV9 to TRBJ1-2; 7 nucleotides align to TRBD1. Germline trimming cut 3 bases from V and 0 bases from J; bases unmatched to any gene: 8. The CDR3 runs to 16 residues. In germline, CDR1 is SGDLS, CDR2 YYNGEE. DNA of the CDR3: TGTGCCAGCAGCGGGGGAGGGACAGATACTAACTATGGCTACACCTTC. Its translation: CASSGGGTDTNYGYTF.

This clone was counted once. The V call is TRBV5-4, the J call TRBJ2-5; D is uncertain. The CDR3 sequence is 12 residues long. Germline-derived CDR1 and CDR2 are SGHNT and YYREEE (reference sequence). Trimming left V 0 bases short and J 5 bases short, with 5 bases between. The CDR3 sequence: CASSLDSETQYF. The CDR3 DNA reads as TGTGCCAGCAGCTTGGATTCGGAGACCCAGTACTTC.

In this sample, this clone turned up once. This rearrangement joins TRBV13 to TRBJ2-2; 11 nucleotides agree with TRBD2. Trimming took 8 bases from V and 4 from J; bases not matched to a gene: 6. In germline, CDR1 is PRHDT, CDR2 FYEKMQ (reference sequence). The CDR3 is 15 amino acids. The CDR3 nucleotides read TGTGCCAGCCGCAGACTAGCGGGATCCACCGGGGAGCTGTTTTTT. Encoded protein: CASRRLAGSTGELFF.

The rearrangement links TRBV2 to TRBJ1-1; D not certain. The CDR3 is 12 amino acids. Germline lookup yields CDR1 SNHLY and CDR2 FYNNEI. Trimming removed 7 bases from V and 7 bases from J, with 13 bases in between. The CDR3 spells CASNPGGDEAFF. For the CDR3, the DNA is TGTGCCAGCAACCCCGGAGGAGATGAAGCTTTCTTT.

The CDR3 coding sequence is TGCGCCAGCAGCTTGGAGGGACAGACCTACGAGCAGTACTTC. Its translation is CASSLEGQTYEQYF. The J gene is TRBJ2-7, the V gene TRBV5-1, with 7 bases aligning to TRBD1. The CDR3 runs to 14 residues. V trimming: 0 bases; J trimming: 2 bases; junction bases outside the gene matches: 2. CDR1 is SGHRS, CDR2 YFSETQ, per germline.

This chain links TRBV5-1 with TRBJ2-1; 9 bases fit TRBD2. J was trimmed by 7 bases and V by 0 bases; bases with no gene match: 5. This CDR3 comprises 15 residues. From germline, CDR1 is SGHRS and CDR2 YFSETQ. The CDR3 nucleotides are TGCGCCAGCAGCTTGGTGGCGGGGGGGCAGAATGAGCAGTTCTTC. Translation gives CASSLVAGGQNEQFF.

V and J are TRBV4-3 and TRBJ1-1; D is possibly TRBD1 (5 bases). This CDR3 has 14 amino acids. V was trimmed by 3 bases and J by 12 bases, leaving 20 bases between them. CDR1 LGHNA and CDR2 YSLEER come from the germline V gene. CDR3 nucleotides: TGCGCCAGCAGCCAGACTCAATGGGGGGATTCAACTTTCTTT. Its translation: CASSQTQWGDSTFF.

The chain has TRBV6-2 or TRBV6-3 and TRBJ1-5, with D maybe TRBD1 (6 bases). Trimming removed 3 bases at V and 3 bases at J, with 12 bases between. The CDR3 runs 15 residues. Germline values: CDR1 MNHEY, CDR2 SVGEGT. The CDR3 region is CASSYLGGANQPQHF. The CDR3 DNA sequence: TGTGCCAGCAGTTATCTGGGGGGGGCCAATCAGCCCCAGCATTTT.

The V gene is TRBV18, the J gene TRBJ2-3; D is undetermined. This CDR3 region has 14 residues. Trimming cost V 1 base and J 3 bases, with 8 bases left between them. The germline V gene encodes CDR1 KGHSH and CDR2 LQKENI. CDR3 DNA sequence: TGTGCCAGCTCACCACGGTCCGGAACAGATACGCAGTATTTT. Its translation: CASSPRSGTDTQYF.

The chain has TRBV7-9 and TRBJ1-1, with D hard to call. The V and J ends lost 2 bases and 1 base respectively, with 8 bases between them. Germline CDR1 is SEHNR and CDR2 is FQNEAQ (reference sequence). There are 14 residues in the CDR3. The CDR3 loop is CASSLQATNTEAFF. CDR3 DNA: TGTGCCAGCAGCTTACAGGCAACGAACACTGAAGCTTTCTTT. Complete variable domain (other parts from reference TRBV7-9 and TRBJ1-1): DTGVSQNPRHKITKRGQNVTFRCDPISEHNRLYWYRQTLGQGPEFLTYFQNEAQLEKSRLLSDRFSAERPKGSFSTLEIQRTEQGDSAMYLCASSLQATNTEAFFGQGTRLTVV.

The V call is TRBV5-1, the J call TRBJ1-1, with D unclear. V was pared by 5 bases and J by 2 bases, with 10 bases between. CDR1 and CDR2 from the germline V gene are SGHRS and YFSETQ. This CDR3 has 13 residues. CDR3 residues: CASRISGNTEAFF. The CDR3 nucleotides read TGCGCCAGCAGAATCTCTGGAAACACTGAAGCTTTCTTT.

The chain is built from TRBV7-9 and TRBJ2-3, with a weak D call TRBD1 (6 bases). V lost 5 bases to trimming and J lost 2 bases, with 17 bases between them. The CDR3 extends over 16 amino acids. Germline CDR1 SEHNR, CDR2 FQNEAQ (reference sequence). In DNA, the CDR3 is TGTGCCAGCAGCGCCGCCGGGACAAGATTCACAGATACGCAGTATTTT. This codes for CASSAAGTRFTDTQYF. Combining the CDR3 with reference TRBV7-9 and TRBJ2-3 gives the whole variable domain DTGVSQNPRHKITKRGQNVTFRCDPISEHNRLYWYRQTLGQGPEFLTYFQNEAQLEKSRLLSDRFSAERPKGSFSTLEIQRTEQGDSAMYLCASSAAGTRFTDTQYFGPGTRLTVL.

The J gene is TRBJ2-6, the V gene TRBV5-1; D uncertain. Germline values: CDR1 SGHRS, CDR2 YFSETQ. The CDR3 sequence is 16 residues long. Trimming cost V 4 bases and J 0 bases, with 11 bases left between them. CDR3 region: CASSIEPSSGANVLTF. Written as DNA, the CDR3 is TGCGCCAGCAGCATAGAGCCGTCCTCTGGGGCCAACGTCCTGACTTTC.